This T cell receptor beta chain was identified during a study of cytomegalovirus exposure and HLA in healthy donors. At the level of the study: For the approximately 360 genotyped donors, roughly 81% fell within the Caucasian-associated ancestry cluster.

PCR was performed using 60 Vbeta and 13 Jbeta primers. Sequenced by immunoSEQ multiplex PCR; TCRdb stores in-frame clones only, minus some. The sample consists of roughly 49,000 clones, about three quarters of them appearing once. Overall study findings and caveats: Specific recognition of CMV antigens was confirmed in vitro for a few chains (all CMV-associated). Presence/absence analyses treated sequencing depth as roughly uniform across donors.

About this clone: Its antigen is unidentified.

The CDR3 runs 15 residues. Germline loops: CDR1 SGHTA, CDR2 FQGNSA. The ends lost 2 bases at V and 2 bases at J; junction bases unmatched: 5. V and J are TRBV7-2 and TRBJ2-7; 8 bases match TRBD2. Sequencing used PBMCs. The receptor was isolated from a woman aged 40 to 55 in good health and CMV-seropositive. Here the CDR3 DNA reads TGTGCCAGCAGCTTAACGGGGGGGGACGCCTACGAGCAGTACTTC. Translating gives CASSLTGGDAYEQYF.